This T cell receptor beta chain is from a study of shared clonotypes between healthy human individuals. Study observations and caveats: Relative to their counterparts shared across all four donors, non-shared clonotypes exhibited diminished generation probabilities.

J gave up 2 bases and V 1 base, and 4 bases lay outside the gene matches. Germline V gene data show CDR1 as SGHDN and CDR2 as FVKESK. The CDR3 extends over 17 amino acids. The donors were adults (healthy and HIV-negative) with no recent acute infections or vaccinations. Donors, without exception, were Caucasian adults residing in Nashville, Tennessee. About this clone: Its antigen is unidentified.

An even split of each subset's genomic DNA across several immunoSEQ plates was performed. Sequencing was performed with immunoSEQ multiplex PCR; in TCRdb, only in-frame clones are kept and a portion is missing. This sample carries roughly 2.5 million clones, approximately 90% of them seen once, and the ten largest clones take over 0.12%. Sequencing input: naive CD4+ T cells sorted from blood. Subset defined: CD45RA+ positively selected. The V gene is TRBV14, the J gene TRBJ2-3; TRBD2 matches at 12 bases. The sequence derives from a man aged 18 to 29 in good health. CDR3 amino acids: CASSQAGLAGITDTQYF. The CDR3 nucleotides read TGTGCCAGCAGCCAAGCAGGACTAGCGGGAATCACAGATACGCAGTATTTT.